These 27 T cell receptor beta chains were sequenced from one sample in a study of cytomegalovirus exposure and HLA in healthy donors. The PCR was carried out with 60 Vbeta primers and 13 Jbeta primers. Profiling relied on immunoSEQ multiplex PCR, and the TCRdb table lists in-frame clones only, not all of them. The table has about 140,000 clones, roughly four fifths seen once; the top ten hold 1% to 1.5%. Sequenced input: PBMCs. All receptors derive from a middle-aged woman in good health and CMV-seronegative.

V gene TRBV4-2 combines with J gene TRBJ1-2; 11 bases agree with TRBD1. The CDR3 runs to 15 residues. Germline assignment: CDR1 LGHNA and CDR2 YNFKEQ. V dropped 3 bases and J dropped 7; count of bases not matched to a gene: 7. CDR3 sequence: CASSQSGTGGSGYTF. The CDR3 DNA is TGTGCCAGCAGCCAGTCCGGGACAGGGGGGTCTGGCTACACCTTC.

CDR3 region: CASSLALSRQNTEAFF. The CDR3 DNA reads TGTGCCAGCAGCTTGGCCTTATCGCGACAGAACACTGAAGCTTTCTTT. The chain joins TRBV5-5 to TRBJ1-1; D call uncertain. This CDR3 comprises 16 residues. V gave up 0 bases and J gave up 1 base, with 13 bases separating them. Germline V gene data show CDR1 as SGHKS and CDR2 as YYEKEE (reference sequence).

The rearrangement links TRBV10-3 to TRBJ2-5, with TRBD2 matching over 15 bases. V dropped 6 bases and J dropped 0; count of bases not matched to a gene: 2. The CDR3 spans 16 residues. Germline loops: CDR1 ENHRY, CDR2 SYGVKD. The DNA for the CDR3 is TGTGCCATCAGCGGGACTAGCGGGGGGTACCAAGAGACCCAGTACTTC. Its translation is CAISGTSGGYQETQYF.

V usage is TRBV5-3 and J usage is TRBJ2-1; 9 bases are a match to TRBD2. TRBV5-3 is known as an ORF, though its function is uncertain. The CDR3 has 16 residues. V was clipped by 0 bases and J by 10 bases; unmatched bases: 11. Written as DNA, the CDR3 is TGTGCCAGAAGCTTGGTTGGGACTAGCAGATTCTGCGAGCAGTTCTTC. Translating gives CARSLVGTSRFCEQFF.

The chain has TRBV6-4 and TRBJ2-1; 9 positions match TRBD1. The J segment lost 15 bases and the V segment lost 0 bases, leaving 3 bases of the junction unmatched. Germline CDR1 reads MRHNA; CDR2 reads SNTAGT. This CDR3 is 12 amino acids long. CDR3 sequence reads: CASSDSNRGLFF. The DNA for the CDR3 is TGTGCCAGCAGTGACTCCAACAGGGGGCTGTTCTTC.

In the case of this clone: An end of the junction does not agree with germline; a read error may underlie this. Different DNA sequences within this sample yield the same CDR3. The chain recombines TRBV5-8 with TRBJ1-1, with D uncertain. The germline gives CDR1 SGHTS, CDR2 YDEGEE. The CDR3 is 14 amino acids. CDR3 coding DNA: TGTGCCAGCAGGAACAGTAAGATGAACACCGAAGCTTTCTTT. Translating it yields CASRNSKMNTEAFF.

The chain employs TRBV2 and TRBJ1-6, with 7 nucleotides matching TRBD1. This CDR3 has 13 residues. The V segment lost 11 bases and the J segment 6 bases; nucleotides outside the gene matches: 7. Germline lookup yields CDR1 SNHLY and CDR2 FYNNEI. The CDR3 bases are TGTGCCGGCGACAGGGCGGGTAATTCACCCCTCCACTTT. It encodes CAGDRAGNSPLHF.

The rearrangement uses TRBV5-1 and TRBJ1-6; 9 bases agree with TRBD1. V trimming: 4 bases; J trimming: 11 bases; junction bases outside the gene matches: 13. This CDR3 has 16 amino acids. Per germline, CDR1 SGHRS and CDR2 YFSETQ. CDR3 nucleotide sequence: TGCGCCAGCAGCGAAAACGCCGGGACAGGGTTAGCACCCCTCCACTTT. It is translated as CASSENAGTGLAPLHF.

This clone was counted a few times. The gene calls are TRBV6-1 and TRBJ1-2; D gene uncertain. Trimming took off 8 bases at V and 3 bases at J, with 16 bases between the two ends. Germline CDR1 is MNHNS and CDR2 is SASEGT. The CDR3 sequence is 14 residues long. The CDR3 coding sequence is TGTGCCAGCCCCGGGAGGAACACCGACTATGGCTACACCTTC. Translation gives CASPGRNTDYGYTF.

This clone came up a few times. This chain joins TRBV27 and TRBJ2-2; no firm D call. The germline gives CDR1 MNHEY, CDR2 SMNVEV (reference sequence). This CDR3 comprises 13 residues. Deletions cut 2 bases from V and 5 bases from J, with 6 bases between. CDR3 sequence reads: CASSLMETGELFF. The CDR3 DNA is TGTGCCAGCAGTTTAATGGAGACCGGGGAGCTGTTTTTT.

In this sample, this clone turned up once. This chain joins TRBV6-4 and TRBJ2-1, with 8 bases matching TRBD2. This CDR3 spans 15 amino acids. Germline V lookup: CDR1 MRHNA, CDR2 SNTAGT. Trimming removed 6 bases from V and 3 bases from J; junction bases left unmatched: 7. CDR3 sequence: CASSFSGGNYNEQFF. The CDR3 DNA is TGTGCCAGCAGCTTCAGCGGGGGAAACTACAATGAGCAGTTCTTC.

This chain uses TRBV28 with TRBJ1-2; D is possibly TRBD1 (6 bases). Germline CDR1 is MDHEN and CDR2 is SYDVKM. This CDR3 is 17 amino acids long. Trimming took 1 base from V and 8 from J, leaving 23 bases between them. The CDR3 region is CASSLLLEGEGRGGYTF. The CDR3, as DNA: TGTGCCAGCAGTTTATTGTTGGAGGGGGAAGGGAGGGGAGGCTACACCTTC.

This clone was detected only once. V and J are TRBV11-2 and TRBJ2-2, with D possibly matching TRBD2 (5 bases). The CDR3 has 16 amino acids. Trimming cost V 3 bases and J 2 bases, with 13 bases left between them. Germline CDR1 SGHAT, CDR2 FQNNGV. The CDR3 protein is CASSLSQRTNTGELFF. CDR3 coding DNA: TGTGCCAGCAGCTTGTCCCAGCGGACCAACACCGGGGAGCTGTTTTTT.

This clone occurred a few times. This sequence joins TRBV19 and TRBJ1-5, with TRBD1 matching over 10 bases. The germline V gene encodes CDR1 LNHDA and CDR2 SQIVND (reference sequence). The J segment lost 4 bases and the V segment lost 7 bases, leaving 10 bases of the junction unmatched. This CDR3 has 16 amino acids. Here the CDR3 DNA reads TGTGCCAGTACCCCGAGGCGGACAGGGGGAAATCAGCCCCAGCATTTT. Encoded protein: CASTPRRTGGNQPQHF. Variable domain in full (rest from reference TRBV19 and TRBJ1-5): DGGITQSPKYLFRKEGQNVTLSCEQNLNHDAMYWYRQDPGQGLRLIYYSQIVNDFQKGDIAEGYSVSREKKESFPLTVTSAQKNPTAFYLCASTPRRTGGNQPQHFGDGTRLSIL.

The gene calls are TRBV5-1 and TRBJ1-1; maybe TRBD1 (5 bases). This CDR3 spans 14 amino acids. V lost 1 base, J lost 0 bases, and 7 bases lay in between. Germline values: CDR1 SGHRS, CDR2 YFSETQ. CDR3 residues: CASSLSGMNTEAFF. Here the CDR3 DNA reads TGCGCCAGCAGCTTGTCAGGGATGAACACTGAAGCTTTCTTT. The full variable domain, completed using reference TRBV5-1 and TRBJ1-1, is KAGVTQTPRYLIKTRGQQVTLSCSPISGHRSVSWYQQTPGQGLQFLFEYFSETQRNKGNFPGRFSGRQFSNSRSEMNVSTLELGDSALYLCASSLSGMNTEAFFGQGTRLTVV.

The rearrangement links TRBV7-8 to TRBJ2-7; D is possibly TRBD1 (5 bases). Between the trimmed V and J ends, which lost 1 base and 6 bases, there was a span of 16 bases. The CDR3 contains 15 residues. Germline CDR1 is SGHVS and CDR2 is FQNEAQ. CDR3 in DNA: TGTGCCAGCAGCTTAGGGGGCGCGTACTTGTCCGAGCAGTACGTC. This codes for CASSLGGAYLSEQYV.

V usage is TRBV5-1 and J usage is TRBJ1-1, with D possibly being TRBD1 (6 bases). CDR3 length: 15 amino acids. Germline values: CDR1 SGHRS, CDR2 YFSETQ. Trimming cost V 0 bases and J 0 bases, with 9 bases left between them. As DNA, the CDR3 is TGCGCCAGCAGCTTGGATACAGGGATGAACACTGAAGCTTTCTTT. Residues: CASSLDTGMNTEAFF.

V gene TRBV7-8 combines with J gene TRBJ1-4; D remains ambiguous. This CDR3 spans 15 amino acids. Trimming cost V 2 bases and J 3 bases, with 10 bases left between them. Germline V CDR1 and CDR2: SGHVS, FQNEAQ. CDR3 in DNA: TGTGCCAGCAGCTTAATTGAACAGCCTAATGAAAAACTGTTTTTT. Translating gives CASSLIEQPNEKLFF.

The genes are TRBV19 and TRBJ2-5, with D unresolved. V lost 5 bases and J lost 0, with 16 bases in between. The CDR3 consists of 16 residues. The germline V gene has CDR1 LNHDA and CDR2 SQIVND (reference sequence). The CDR3 spells CASSQVMRTNQETQYF. The CDR3 region has the DNA TGTGCCAGTAGTCAGGTCATGCGTACCAACCAAGAGACCCAGTACTTC.

The J gene is TRBJ2-1, the V gene TRBV7-8, with 12 bases identical to TRBD2. The CDR3 spans 18 residues. Per germline, CDR1 SGHVS and CDR2 FQNEAQ. V trimming: 1 base; J trimming: 3 bases; junction bases outside the gene matches: 7. The CDR3 protein is CASSLGASGGAFYNEQFF. Here the CDR3 DNA reads TGTGCCAGCAGCTTAGGGGCTAGCGGGGGGGCTTTCTACAATGAGCAGTTCTTC. Together with reference TRBV7-8 and TRBJ2-1, the CDR3 gives the full variable domain: GAGVSQSPRYKVAKRGQDVALRCDPISGHVSLFWYQQALGQGPEFLTYFQNEAQLDKSGLPSDRFFAERPEGSVSTLKIQRTQQEDSAVYLCASSLGASGGAFYNEQFFGPGTRLTVL.

CDR3 region: CASRPLGDNEQFF. DNA for the CDR3: TGTGCCAGCAGACCCCTAGGCGACAATGAGCAGTTCTTC. The chain couples TRBV2 to TRBJ2-1; D gene unclear. CDR3 length equals 13 residues. Germline CDR1 is SNHLY and CDR2 is FYNNEI. Trimming removed 6 bases at V and 5 bases at J, with 11 bases between.

This clone was detected a few times. This chain joins TRBV7-3 and TRBJ2-2; D unclear. The CDR3 has 13 amino acids. The V and J ends lost 5 bases and 2 bases respectively, with 6 bases between them. Per germline, CDR1 SGHTA and CDR2 FQGTGA. The CDR3 region has the DNA TGTGCCAGCAGCGCGAGAAACACCGGGGAGCTGTTTTTT. It codes for CASSARNTGELFF.

The chain joins TRBV4-1 to TRBJ2-1; 11 bases map to TRBD1. Trimming cost V 6 bases and J 1 base; bases outside gene matches: 2. Germline V CDR1 and CDR2: MGHRA, YSYEKL. The CDR3 sequence is 15 residues long. Written as DNA, the CDR3 is TGCGCCAGCAGTCGGGACAGGGGGTCCTACAATGAGCAGTTCTTC. The encoded protein is CASSRDRGSYNEQFF.

This clone came up a few times. V is TRBV6-5 and J is TRBJ2-1, with 8 positions matching TRBD2. This CDR3 has 15 residues. Trimming took 2 bases from V and 7 from J; bases not matched to a gene: 7. CDR1 is MNHEY and CDR2 is SVGAGI in the germline V gene. The CDR3 coding sequence is TGTGCCAGCAGTTACCGGATCGGGGGGGCAAATGAGCAGTTCTTC. This translates into CASSYRIGGANEQFF.

J is TRBJ1-2 and V is TRBV6-6; D gene unclear. Trimming cost V 2 bases and J 2 bases, with 6 bases left between them. From germline, CDR1 is MNHNY and CDR2 SVGAGI (reference sequence). This CDR3 comprises 13 residues. CDR3 nucleotide sequence: TGTGCCAGCAGTTACGTAATGAACTATGGCTACACCTTC. Translating gives CASSYVMNYGYTF.

The chain combines TRBV7-9 with TRBJ2-5, with 7 bases lining up with TRBD2. The CDR3 covers 14 residues. Germline CDR1 is SEHNR and CDR2 is FQNEAQ (reference sequence). V gave up 7 bases and J gave up 0 bases; unmatched junction bases: 5. This CDR3 is CASTLGRDQETQYF. The CDR3, as DNA: TGTGCCAGCACCCTTGGGAGGGACCAAGAGACCCAGTACTTC.

V is TRBV11-1 and J is TRBJ1-6, with D possibly TRBD1 on 6 matching bases. Germline V CDR1 and CDR2: SGHAT, FQDESV (reference sequence). Trimming cost V 5 bases and J 11 bases, with 13 bases left between them. There are 13 residues in the CDR3. CDR3 nucleotides: TGTGCCAGCAGCCCAGACAGGCTTCCACCCCTCCACTTT. Its translation: CASSPDRLPPLHF.